One sample yielded the 25 T cell receptor beta chains listed below, sequenced in a study of blood T cell repertoires in COVID-19. The table came from immunoSEQ multiplex PCR; TCRdb's copy has only in-frame clones and leaves some out. The sample carries around 150,000 clones, just under 95% recorded once. Material: peripheral blood. These receptor sequences come from a woman in her forties or fifties with acute or convalescent COVID-19.

CDR3 region: CASSLGPTDTYEQYF. The CDR3 DNA reads TGTGCCAGCAGCTTAGGTCCCACAGATACCTACGAGCAGTACTTC. The chain employs TRBV7-9 and TRBJ2-7; D is ambiguous. The CDR3 loop spans 15 amino acids. The V end lost 1 base, the J end lost 2 bases, and 12 bases lay between the germline ends. CDR1 and CDR2 (germline): SEHNR, FQNEAQ (reference sequence).

This clone was picked up one time. The DNA of the CDR3 is TGTGCCATCACAGGGACAGGGGGCAATGAGCAGTTCTTC. Its translation is CAITGTGGNEQFF. The chain has TRBV10-3 and TRBJ2-1, with 11 positions matching TRBD1. V lost 7 bases, J lost 6 bases, and 2 bases stayed unmatched. Germline CDR1 reads ENHRY; CDR2 reads SYGVKD. The CDR3 runs to 13 residues.

V and J are TRBV9 and TRBJ1-3; D perhaps matches TRBD1 (6 bases). The ends were cut back, 4 bases at V and 10 bases at J, with 21 bases in the middle. Germline CDR1 SGDLS, CDR2 YYNGEE. The CDR3 has 15 amino acids. CDR3 DNA: TGTGCCAGCAGCACCCCCTTCAGGGGCTCGGGGACCATATATTTT. Its translation is CASSTPFRGSGTIYF.

The chain joins TRBV28 to TRBJ1-4, with TRBD1 matching 7 bases. CDR3 length: 13 residues. The V gene's germline CDR1 is MDHEN and CDR2 SYDVKM. The J segment lost 7 bases and the V segment lost 6 bases, leaving 5 bases of the junction unmatched. CDR3 loop: CASRTGFSEKLFF. The CDR3 bases are TGTGCCAGCAGGACAGGGTTTAGTGAAAAACTGTTTTTT.

The chain couples TRBV28 to TRBJ2-1, with a possible D match to TRBD2 (6 bases). Trimming removed 2 bases from V and 0 bases from J, with 8 bases in between. This CDR3 is 15 amino acids long. Per the germline V gene, CDR1 is MDHEN and CDR2 is SYDVKM. As DNA, the CDR3 is TGTGCCAGCAGTTTAGGGGGGAGCTCCTACAATGAGCAGTTCTTC. Translating gives CASSLGGSSYNEQFF.

This chain uses TRBV2 with TRBJ2-7; 7 bases match TRBD1. Germline-derived CDR1 and CDR2 are SNHLY and FYNNEI. The junction had 7 bases not matched to a gene; V was cut back by 7 bases and J by 4 bases. The CDR3 extends over 13 amino acids. The DNA for the CDR3 is TGTGCCAGCATCCCGGGACAGACTTACGAGCAGTACTTC. The encoded protein is CASIPGQTYEQYF.

The chain joins TRBV3-1 (or the pseudogene TRBV3-2) to TRBJ2-2; 7 bases align to TRBD1. V dropped 2 bases and J dropped 4; count of bases not matched to a gene: 7. The CDR3 runs 16 residues. Germline V gene sequence: CDR1 LGHDT, CDR2 YNNKEL (reference sequence). Written as DNA, the CDR3 is TGTGCCAGCAGCCAATCCCAGACAGGGACCACCGGGGAGCTGTTTTTT. This codes for CASSQSQTGTTGELFF.

This chain joins TRBV7-2 and TRBJ1-1; D gene ambiguous. Trimming left V 2 bases short and J 7 bases short, with 11 bases between. This CDR3 has 13 amino acids. Looked up from germline, CDR1 is SGHTA and CDR2 is FQGNSA. CDR3 sequence (DNA): TGTGCCAGCAGCTTAATGGGCAATGTTGAAGCTTTCTTT. Amino acid sequence: CASSLMGNVEAFF.

The chain employs TRBV6-5 and TRBJ2-1; 8 positions agree with TRBD2. This CDR3 is 14 amino acids long. The ends lost 2 bases at V and 10 bases at J; junction bases unmatched: 7. Germline V CDR1 and CDR2: MNHEY, SVGAGI. CDR3 sequence: CASSYGASGPEQFF. The CDR3 DNA sequence: TGTGCCAGCAGTTACGGCGCTAGCGGGCCCGAGCAGTTCTTC.

V is TRBV5-4 and J is TRBJ2-1; D is perhaps TRBD2 (7 bases). This CDR3 spans 15 amino acids. Germline CDR1 is SGHNT and CDR2 is YYREEE (reference sequence). V was trimmed by 3 bases and J by 7 bases, leaving 17 bases between them. The CDR3 spells CASSSGWGGGNEQFF. DNA for the CDR3: TGTGCCAGCAGCTCGGGATGGGGAGGGGGGAATGAGCAGTTCTTC.

V is TRBV7-3 and J is TRBJ2-3, with 8 bases that match TRBD2. Unmatched junction bases numbered 5, after V lost 3 bases and J lost 3 bases. From germline, CDR1 is SGHTA and CDR2 FQGTGA. The CDR3 sequence is 15 residues long. DNA of the CDR3: TGTGCCAGCAGCTTCAGCGGGAGTGTGACAGATACGCAGTATTTT. Translated, it gives CASSFSGSVTDTQYF. The entire variable domain, with the rest obtained from reference TRBV7-3 and TRBJ2-3, is as follows: GAGVSQTPSNKVTEKGKYVELRCDPISGHTALYWYRQSLGQGPEFLIYFQGTGAADDSGLPNDRFFAVRPEGSVSTLKIQRTERGDSAVYLCASSFSGSVTDTQYFGPGTRLTVL.

This clone was observed a single time. V usage is TRBV4-2 and J usage is TRBJ2-5, with D tentatively TRBD2 (6 bases). CDR1 and CDR2 (germline): LGHNA, YNFKEQ. The CDR3 has 13 amino acids. Deletions cut 3 bases from V and 5 bases from J, with 10 bases between. The CDR3 region has the DNA TGTGCCAGCAGCCAGACTGGGGGGGAGACCCAGTACTTC. Translating it yields CASSQTGGETQYF.

The V gene is TRBV4-1, the J gene TRBJ1-1; D gene uncertain. V dropped 0 bases and J dropped 10 bases, with 18 bases sitting between them. Germline lookup yields CDR1 MGHRA and CDR2 YSYEKL. This CDR3 has 15 residues. CDR3 residues: CASSQDLVGSRGAFF. CDR3 DNA sequence: TGCGCCAGCAGCCAAGATCTAGTGGGGTCCCGGGGAGCTTTCTTT.

The V gene is TRBV11-3, the J gene TRBJ2-2; D unclear. The CDR3 is made up of 14 amino acids. V gave up 2 bases and J gave up 0 bases, with 4 bases separating them. Looked up from germline, CDR1 is SGHNT and CDR2 is YENEEA. The CDR3 reads CASSLSSNTGELFF. The CDR3 nucleotides read TGTGCCAGCAGCTTATCATCGAACACCGGGGAGCTGTTTTTT.

The chain carries TRBV9 and TRBJ1-2; D gene ambiguous. The CDR3 covers 15 residues. Germline V CDR1 and CDR2: SGDLS, YYNGEE. V lost 1 base and J lost 5, with 15 bases in between. The CDR3 sequence: CASSVSERATYGYTF. CDR3 in DNA: TGTGCCAGCAGCGTATCGGAGAGAGCCACGTATGGCTACACCTTC.

The CDR3 spells CASSQDRGPPVDQPQHF. The DNA of the CDR3 is TGTGCCAGCAGTCAAGACAGGGGGCCACCTGTGGATCAGCCCCAGCATTTT. The chain combines TRBV28 with TRBJ1-5; 10 positions match TRBD1. V shed 5 bases, J shed 5 bases, and the junction held 12 bases outside the gene matches. CDR3 size: 17 residues. Germline V gene sequence: CDR1 MDHEN, CDR2 SYDVKM.

The J gene is TRBJ1-1, the V gene TRBV9; D might be TRBD1 (6 bases). V lost 4 bases and J 4 bases, leaving 17 bases between the germline ends. This CDR3 contains 15 residues. CDR1 and CDR2 (germline): SGDLS, YYNGEE. This CDR3 reads CASSFGQGQSTEAFF. For the CDR3, the DNA is TGTGCCAGCAGCTTTGGCCAGGGGCAAAGCACTGAAGCTTTCTTT. Combining the CDR3 with reference TRBV9 and TRBJ1-1 gives the whole variable domain DSGVTQTPKHLITATGQRVTLRCSPRSGDLSVYWYQQSLDQGLQFLIQYYNGEERAKGNILERFSAQQFPDLHSELNLSSLELGDSALYFCASSFGQGQSTEAFFGQGTRLTVV.

The chain carries TRBV30 and TRBJ1-1; a weak D match, TRBD1 (5 bases). Germline CDR1 is GTSNPN and CDR2 is SVGIG (reference sequence). This CDR3 has 12 residues. Trimming removed 0 bases at V and 12 bases at J, with 14 bases between. The CDR3, as DNA: TGTGCCTGGAGTGTGGAGGGGAGAACCTCTTTCTTT. This sequence encodes CAWSVEGRTSFF.

The chain joins TRBV7-9 to TRBJ2-7; tentative D call: TRBD1 (5 bases). Germline CDR1 and CDR2: SEHNR and FQNEAQ (reference sequence). The CDR3 extends over 13 amino acids. The V end lost 6 bases, the J end lost 3 bases, and 12 bases lay between the germline ends. The CDR3 sequence is CASSPPQGYEQYF. For the CDR3, the DNA is TGTGCCAGCAGTCCCCCCCAGGGCTACGAGCAGTACTTC. The variable domain in full, completed from reference TRBV7-9 and TRBJ2-7, reads DTGVSQNPRHKITKRGQNVTFRCDPISEHNRLYWYRQTLGQGPEFLTYFQNEAQLEKSRLLSDRFSAERPKGSFSTLEIQRTEQGDSAMYLCASSPPQGYEQYFGPGTRLTVT.

This chain joins TRBV10-2 and TRBJ2-5; 7 bases match TRBD2. CDR1 WSHSY and CDR2 SAAADI come from the germline V gene. The J segment lost 5 bases and the V segment lost 3 bases, leaving 12 bases of the junction unmatched. The CDR3 consists of 16 residues. The CDR3, as DNA: TGCGCCAGCAGTGAATCCCCGGCGGGAGCTGGGGAGACCCAGTACTTC. It specifies CASSESPAGAGETQYF.

The chain carries TRBV27 and TRBJ2-2, with D tentatively TRBD2 (6 bases). Germline V CDR1 and CDR2: MNHEY, SMNVEV (reference sequence). CDR3 length: 15 amino acids. Trimming cost V 6 bases and J 4 bases, with 15 bases left between them. The CDR3 DNA is TGTGCCAGCAGGAGGGGCGGGGCGGGCACCGGGGAGCTGTTTTTT. This encodes CASRRGGAGTGELFF.

This clone was observed a handful of times. This chain connects TRBV20-1 to TRBJ1-1; a weak D match, TRBD1 (5 bases). The CDR3 spans 11 residues. The ends were cut back, 3 bases at V and 6 bases at J, with 8 bases in the middle. CDR1 and CDR2 from the germline V gene are DFQATT and SNEGSKA (reference sequence). In DNA form, the CDR3 reads TGCAGTGCTAGCCGGGGGGCTGAAGCTTTCTTT. Protein product: CSASRGAEAFF.

The chain has TRBV9 and TRBJ1-2; perhaps TRBD1 as D (6 bases). V lost 5 bases and J lost 7, with 18 bases in between. The CDR3 is made up of 14 amino acids. The germline V gene encodes CDR1 SGDLS and CDR2 YYNGEE. The CDR3 here is CASSLPGGASGYTF. CDR3 bases: TGTGCCAGCAGTCTCCCCGGGGGGGCAAGTGGCTACACCTTC. The full variable domain, rest sourced from reference TRBV9 and TRBJ1-2, is DSGVTQTPKHLITATGQRVTLRCSPRSGDLSVYWYQQSLDQGLQFLIQYYNGEERAKGNILERFSAQQFPDLHSELNLSSLELGDSALYFCASSLPGGASGYTFGSGTRLTVV.

This clone has only a few counts. This chain links TRBV28 with TRBJ2-1, with 11 bases lining up with TRBD2. The V segment lost 0 bases and the J segment 9 bases; nucleotides outside the gene matches: 10. The CDR3 length is 17 residues. Germline lookup yields CDR1 MDHEN and CDR2 SYDVKM. The CDR3 DNA is TGTGCCAGCAGTTTATGGAATCTAGCGGGAGGACCCGGTGAGCAGTTCTTC. Translating gives CASSLWNLAGGPGEQFF.

Only one count was recorded for this clone. The chain employs TRBV6-2 or TRBV6-3 and TRBJ2-2; D perhaps matches TRBD1 (6 bases). The CDR3 length is 15 residues. The V end lost 0 bases, the J end lost 4 bases, and 9 bases lay between the germline ends. Per germline, CDR1 MNHEY and CDR2 SVGEGT. In DNA form, the CDR3 reads TGTGCCAGCAGTTACTCGGGGGCCGGCACCGGGGAGCTGTTTTTT. As protein: CASSYSGAGTGELFF.